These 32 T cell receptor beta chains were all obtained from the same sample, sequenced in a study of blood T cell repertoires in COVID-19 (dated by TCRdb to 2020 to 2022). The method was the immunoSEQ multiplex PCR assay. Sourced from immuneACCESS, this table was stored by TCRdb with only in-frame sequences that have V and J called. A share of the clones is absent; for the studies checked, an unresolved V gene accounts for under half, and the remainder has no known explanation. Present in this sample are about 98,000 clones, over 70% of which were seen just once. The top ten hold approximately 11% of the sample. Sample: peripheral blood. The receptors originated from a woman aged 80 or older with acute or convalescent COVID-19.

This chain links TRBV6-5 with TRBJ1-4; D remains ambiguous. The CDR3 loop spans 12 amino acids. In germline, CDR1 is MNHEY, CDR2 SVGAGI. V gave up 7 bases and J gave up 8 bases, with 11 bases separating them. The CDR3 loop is CASKHAEEKLFF. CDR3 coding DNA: TGTGCCAGCAAACACGCGGAAGAAAAACTGTTTTTT.

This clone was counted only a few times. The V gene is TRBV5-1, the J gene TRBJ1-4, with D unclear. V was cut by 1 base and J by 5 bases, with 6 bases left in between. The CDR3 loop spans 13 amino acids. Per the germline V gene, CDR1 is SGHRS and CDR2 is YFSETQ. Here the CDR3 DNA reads TGCGCCAGCAGCTTGTCGGGGAATGAAAAACTGTTTTTT. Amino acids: CASSLSGNEKLFF.

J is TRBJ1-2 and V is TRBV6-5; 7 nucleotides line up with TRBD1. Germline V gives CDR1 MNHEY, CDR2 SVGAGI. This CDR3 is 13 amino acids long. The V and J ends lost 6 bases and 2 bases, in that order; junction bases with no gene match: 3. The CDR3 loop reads CASSQQGNYGYTF. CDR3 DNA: TGTGCCAGCAGCCAACAGGGGAACTATGGCTACACCTTC.

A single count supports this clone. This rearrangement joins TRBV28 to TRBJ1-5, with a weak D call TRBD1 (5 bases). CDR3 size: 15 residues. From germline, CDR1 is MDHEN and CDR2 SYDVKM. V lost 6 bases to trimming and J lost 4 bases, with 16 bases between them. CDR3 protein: CASRIRDGRNQPQHF. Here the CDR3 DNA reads TGTGCCAGCAGGATCCGGGACGGGAGAAATCAGCCCCAGCATTTT. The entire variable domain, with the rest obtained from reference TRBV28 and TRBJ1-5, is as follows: DVKVTQSSRYLVKRTGEKVFLECVQDMDHENMFWYRQDPGLGLRLIYFSYDVKMKEKGDIPEGYSVSREKKERFSLILESASTNQTSMYLCASRIRDGRNQPQHFGDGTRLSIL.

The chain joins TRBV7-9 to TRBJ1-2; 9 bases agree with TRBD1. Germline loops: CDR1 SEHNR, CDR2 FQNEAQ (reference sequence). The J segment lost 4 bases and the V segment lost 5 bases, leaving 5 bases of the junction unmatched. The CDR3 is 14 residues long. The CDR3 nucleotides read TGTGCCAGCAGCCCCCGGGACAGGGCCTATGGCTACACCTTC. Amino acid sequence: CASSPRDRAYGYTF.

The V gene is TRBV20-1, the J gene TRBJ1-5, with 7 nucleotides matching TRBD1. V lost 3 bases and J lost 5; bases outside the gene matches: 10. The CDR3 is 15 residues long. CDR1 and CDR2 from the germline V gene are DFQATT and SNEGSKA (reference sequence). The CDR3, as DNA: TGCAGTGCTAGTGATGGGACAGAAGTCCATCAGCCCCAGCATTTT. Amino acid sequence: CSASDGTEVHQPQHF.

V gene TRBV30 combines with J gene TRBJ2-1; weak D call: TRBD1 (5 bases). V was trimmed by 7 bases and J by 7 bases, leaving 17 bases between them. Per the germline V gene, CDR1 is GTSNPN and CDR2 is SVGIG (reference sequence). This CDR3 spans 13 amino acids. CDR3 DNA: TGTGCCTCCCGGCAGGGAAACGGGAATGAGCAGTTCTTC. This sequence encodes CASRQGNGNEQFF.

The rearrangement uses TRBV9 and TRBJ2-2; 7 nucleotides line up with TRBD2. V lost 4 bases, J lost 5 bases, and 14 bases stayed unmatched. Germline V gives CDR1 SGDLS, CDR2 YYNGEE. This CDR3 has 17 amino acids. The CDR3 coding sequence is TGTGCCAGCAGCCCCAACCGCGGGGGAAGAGGAACCGGGGAGCTGTTTTTT. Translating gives CASSPNRGGRGTGELFF.

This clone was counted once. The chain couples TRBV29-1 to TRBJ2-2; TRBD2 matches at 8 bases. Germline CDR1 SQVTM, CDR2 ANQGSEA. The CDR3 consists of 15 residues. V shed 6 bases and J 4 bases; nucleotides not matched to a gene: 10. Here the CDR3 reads CSVGGARGGTGELFF. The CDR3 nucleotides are TGCAGCGTCGGGGGGGCTCGGGGCGGCACCGGGGAGCTGTTTTTT.

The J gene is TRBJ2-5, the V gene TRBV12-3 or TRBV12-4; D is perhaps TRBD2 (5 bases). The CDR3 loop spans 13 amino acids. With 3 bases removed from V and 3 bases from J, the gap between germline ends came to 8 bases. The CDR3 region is CASSLGVKETQYF. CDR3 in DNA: TGTGCCAGCAGTTTGGGAGTGAAAGAGACCCAGTACTTC.

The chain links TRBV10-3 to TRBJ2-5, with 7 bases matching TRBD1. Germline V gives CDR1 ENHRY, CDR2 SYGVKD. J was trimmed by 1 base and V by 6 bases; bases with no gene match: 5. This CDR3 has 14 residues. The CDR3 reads CAIRKDRSQETQYF. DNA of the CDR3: TGTGCCATCAGAAAGGACAGGAGCCAAGAGACCCAGTACTTC.

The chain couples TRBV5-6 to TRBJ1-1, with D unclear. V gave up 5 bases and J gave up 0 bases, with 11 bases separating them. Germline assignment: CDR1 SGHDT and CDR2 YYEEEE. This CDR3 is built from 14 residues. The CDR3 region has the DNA TGTGCCAGCAGGCGTGGCGGATTGAACACTGAAGCTTTCTTT. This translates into CASRRGGLNTEAFF.

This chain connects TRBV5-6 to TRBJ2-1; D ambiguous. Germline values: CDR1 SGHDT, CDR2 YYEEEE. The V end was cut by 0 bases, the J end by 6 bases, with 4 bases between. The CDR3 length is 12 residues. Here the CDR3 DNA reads TGTGCCAGCAGCTTGGAGAGCAATGAGCAGTTCTTC. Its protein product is CASSLESNEQFF.

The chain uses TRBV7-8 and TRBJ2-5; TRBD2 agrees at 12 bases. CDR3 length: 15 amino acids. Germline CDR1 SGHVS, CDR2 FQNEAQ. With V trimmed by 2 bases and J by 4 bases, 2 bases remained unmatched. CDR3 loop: CASSLLAGGIETQYF. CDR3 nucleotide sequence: TGTGCCAGCAGCTTACTAGCGGGGGGGATAGAGACCCAGTACTTC.

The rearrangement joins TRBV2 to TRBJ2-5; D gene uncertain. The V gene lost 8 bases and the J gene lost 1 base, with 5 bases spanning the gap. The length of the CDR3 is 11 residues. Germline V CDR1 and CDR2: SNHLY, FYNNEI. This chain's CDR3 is CASRSQETQYF. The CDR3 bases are TGTGCCAGCCGGAGCCAAGAGACCCAGTACTTC.

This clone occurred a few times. Written as DNA, the CDR3 is TGTGCCAGCAGTGGACAGGGGGCGGCGGGGAGGGGAGGCTACACCTTC. Its translation is CASSGQGAAGRGGYTF. V is TRBV28 and J is TRBJ1-2, with 11 bases identical to TRBD1. The CDR3 sequence is 16 residues long. Trimming at V came to 5 bases and at J to 8 bases, leaving 13 bases not matched to a gene. The germline gives CDR1 MDHEN, CDR2 SYDVKM.

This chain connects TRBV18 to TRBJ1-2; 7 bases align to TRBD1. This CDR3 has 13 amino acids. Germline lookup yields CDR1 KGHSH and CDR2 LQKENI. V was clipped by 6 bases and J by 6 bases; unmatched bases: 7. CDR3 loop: CASSPRDSDGYTF. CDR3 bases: TGTGCCAGCTCTCCCCGGGACAGCGATGGCTACACCTTC.

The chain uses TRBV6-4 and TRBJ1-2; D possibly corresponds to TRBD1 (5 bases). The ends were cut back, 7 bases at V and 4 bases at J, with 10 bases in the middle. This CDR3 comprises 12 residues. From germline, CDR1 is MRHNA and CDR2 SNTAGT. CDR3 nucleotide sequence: TGTGCCAGCACAAGGGGAAGCTATGGCTACACCTTC. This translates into CASTRGSYGYTF.

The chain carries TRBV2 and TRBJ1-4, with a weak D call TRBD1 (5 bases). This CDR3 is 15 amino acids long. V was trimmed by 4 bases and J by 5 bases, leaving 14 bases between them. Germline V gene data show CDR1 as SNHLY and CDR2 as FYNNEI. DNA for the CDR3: TGTGCCAGCAGTGTATCGACAGCGAGGAATGAAAAACTGTTTTTT. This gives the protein CASSVSTARNEKLFF.

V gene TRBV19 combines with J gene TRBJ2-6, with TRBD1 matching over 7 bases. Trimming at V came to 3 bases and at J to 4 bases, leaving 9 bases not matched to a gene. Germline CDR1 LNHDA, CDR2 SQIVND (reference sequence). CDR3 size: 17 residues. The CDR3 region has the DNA TGTGCCAGTAGTATCACGACAGGGATGGCAGGGGCCAACGTCCTGACTTTC. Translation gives CASSITTGMAGANVLTF.

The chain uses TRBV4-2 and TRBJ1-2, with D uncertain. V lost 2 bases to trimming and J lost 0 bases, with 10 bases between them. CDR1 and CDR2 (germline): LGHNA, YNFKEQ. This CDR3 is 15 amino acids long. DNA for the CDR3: TGTGCCAGCAGCCAACCCCGGTCGACTAACTATGGCTACACCTTC. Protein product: CASSQPRSTNYGYTF.

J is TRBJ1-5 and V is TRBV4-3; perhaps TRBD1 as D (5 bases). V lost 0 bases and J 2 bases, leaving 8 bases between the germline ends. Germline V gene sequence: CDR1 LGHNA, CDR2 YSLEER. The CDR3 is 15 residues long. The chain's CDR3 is CASSQDPGGNQPQHF. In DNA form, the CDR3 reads TGCGCCAGCAGCCAAGATCCGGGGGGCAATCAGCCCCAGCATTTT.

CDR3 amino acids: CASSLAPGVGELFF. CDR3 sequence (DNA): TGTGCCAGCAGCTTAGCTCCAGGGGTCGGGGAGCTGTTTTTT. The J gene is TRBJ2-2, the V gene TRBV7-9; the D gene is possibly TRBD1 (6 bases). From germline, CDR1 is SEHNR and CDR2 FQNEAQ (reference sequence). V was trimmed by 0 bases and J by 7 bases, leaving 9 bases between them. There are 14 residues in the CDR3.

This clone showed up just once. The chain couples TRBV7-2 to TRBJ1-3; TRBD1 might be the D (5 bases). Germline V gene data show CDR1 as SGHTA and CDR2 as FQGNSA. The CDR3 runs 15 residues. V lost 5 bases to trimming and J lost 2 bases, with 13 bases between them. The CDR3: CASSLDPRAGNTIYF. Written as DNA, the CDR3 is TGTGCCAGCAGCCTCGACCCCAGGGCTGGAAACACCATATATTTT.

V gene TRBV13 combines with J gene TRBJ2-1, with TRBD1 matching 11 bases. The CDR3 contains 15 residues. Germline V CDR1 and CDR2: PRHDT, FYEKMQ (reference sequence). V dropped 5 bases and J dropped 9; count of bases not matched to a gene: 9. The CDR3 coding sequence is TGTGCCAGCAGCGAAACGGGACAGGGGGGAACTGAGCAGTTCTTC. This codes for CASSETGQGGTEQFF.

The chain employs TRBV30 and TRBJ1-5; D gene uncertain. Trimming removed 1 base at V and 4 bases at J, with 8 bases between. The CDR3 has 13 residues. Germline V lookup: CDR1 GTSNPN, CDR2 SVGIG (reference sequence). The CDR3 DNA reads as TGTGCCTGGAGTGCGAGCGGTAATCAGCCCCAGCATTTT. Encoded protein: CAWSASGNQPQHF.

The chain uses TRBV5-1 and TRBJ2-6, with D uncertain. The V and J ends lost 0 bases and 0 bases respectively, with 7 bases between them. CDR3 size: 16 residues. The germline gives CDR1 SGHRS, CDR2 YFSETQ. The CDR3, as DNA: TGCGCCAGCAGCTTGGACCGAGCCTCTGGGGCCAACGTCCTGACTTTC. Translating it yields CASSLDRASGANVLTF.

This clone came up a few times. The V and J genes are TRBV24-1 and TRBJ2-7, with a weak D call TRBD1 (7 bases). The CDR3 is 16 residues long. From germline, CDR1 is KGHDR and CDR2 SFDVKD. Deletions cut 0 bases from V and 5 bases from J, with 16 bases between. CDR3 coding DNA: TGTGCCACCAGTGATTTGCAGGGGGGCGCCCCCCACGAGCAGTACTTC. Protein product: CATSDLQGGAPHEQYF.

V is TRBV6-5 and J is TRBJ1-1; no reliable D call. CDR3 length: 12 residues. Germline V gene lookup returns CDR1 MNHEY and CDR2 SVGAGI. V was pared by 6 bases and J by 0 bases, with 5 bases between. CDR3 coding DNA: TGTGCCAGCAGCCAGATGAACACTGAAGCTTTCTTT. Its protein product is CASSQMNTEAFF.

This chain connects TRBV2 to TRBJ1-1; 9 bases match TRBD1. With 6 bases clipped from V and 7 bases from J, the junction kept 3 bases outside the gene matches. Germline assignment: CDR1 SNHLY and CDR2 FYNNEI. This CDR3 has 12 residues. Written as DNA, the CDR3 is TGTGCCAGCAGGGGGACAGGGTTTGAAGCTTTCTTT. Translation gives CASRGTGFEAFF.

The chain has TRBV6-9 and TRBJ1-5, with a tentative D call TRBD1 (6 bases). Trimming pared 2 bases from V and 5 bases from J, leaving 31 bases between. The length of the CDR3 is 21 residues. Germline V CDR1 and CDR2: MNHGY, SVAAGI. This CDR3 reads CASSYPTLQPDRSRGHQPQHF. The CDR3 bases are TGTGCCAGCAGTTATCCCACTCTACAGCCGGACAGATCTAGGGGCCATCAGCCCCAGCATTTT.

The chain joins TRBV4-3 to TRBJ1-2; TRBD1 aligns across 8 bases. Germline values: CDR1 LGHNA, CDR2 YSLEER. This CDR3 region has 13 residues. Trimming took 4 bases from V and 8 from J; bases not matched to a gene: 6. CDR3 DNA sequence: TGCGCCAGCAGCCCAGGACAGGGCGAGGGCTACACCTTC. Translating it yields CASSPGQGEGYTF.